Listed here are 2 T cell receptor beta chains from one sample, sequenced in a study of T cell responses to AZD1222 COVID-19 vaccine. Data came from immunoSEQ multiplex PCR; TCRdb stores just in-frame clones and leaves some out. The table lists about 110,000 clones, around 81% of them singletons, with under 10% in the top ten. The sequences come from peripheral blood, collected on day 0 of AZD1222 vaccination. Receptors originate from an adult in good health.

The chain is built from TRBV7-2 and TRBJ2-2; 11 positions match TRBD2. The CDR3 runs 16 residues. Germline V gene sequence: CDR1 SGHTA, CDR2 FQGNSA. J lost 0 bases, V lost 5 bases, and 2 bases had no gene match. The CDR3 protein is CASSVTSGANTGELFF. In DNA, the CDR3 is TGTGCCAGCAGCGTGACTAGCGGGGCGAACACCGGGGAGCTGTTTTTT.

This chain links TRBV27 with TRBJ2-7, with D perhaps TRBD1 (5 bases). Germline V lookup: CDR1 MNHEY, CDR2 SMNVEV (reference sequence). V was clipped by 3 bases and J by 2 bases, with 11 bases between them. The CDR3 contains 14 residues. DNA of the CDR3: TGTGCCAGCAGTTTCTTGGGGCGAACCTACGAGCAGTACTTC. Amino acid sequence: CASSFLGRTYEQYF.